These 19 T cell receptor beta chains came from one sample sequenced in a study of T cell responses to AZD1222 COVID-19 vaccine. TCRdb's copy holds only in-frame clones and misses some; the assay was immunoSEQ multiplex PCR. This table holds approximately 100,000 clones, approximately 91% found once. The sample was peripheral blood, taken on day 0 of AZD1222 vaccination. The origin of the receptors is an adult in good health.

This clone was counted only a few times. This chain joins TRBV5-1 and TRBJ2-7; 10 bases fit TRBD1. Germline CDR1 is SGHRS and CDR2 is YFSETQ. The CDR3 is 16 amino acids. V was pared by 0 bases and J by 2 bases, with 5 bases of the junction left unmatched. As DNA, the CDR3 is TGCGCCAGCAGCTTGGCGGGACAGGGGTCCACCTACGAGCAGTACTTC. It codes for CASSLAGQGSTYEQYF.

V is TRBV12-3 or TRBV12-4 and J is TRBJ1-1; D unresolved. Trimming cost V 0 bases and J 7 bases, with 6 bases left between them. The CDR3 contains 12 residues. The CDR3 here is CASSLAGYEAFF. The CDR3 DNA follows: TGTGCCAGCAGTTTAGCGGGGTATGAAGCTTTCTTT.

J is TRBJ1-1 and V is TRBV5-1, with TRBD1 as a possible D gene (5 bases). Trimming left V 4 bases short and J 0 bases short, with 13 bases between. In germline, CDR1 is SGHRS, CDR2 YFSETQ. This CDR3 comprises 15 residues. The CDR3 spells CASSRSQGLNTEAFF. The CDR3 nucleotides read TGCGCCAGCAGCCGTAGTCAGGGACTGAACACTGAAGCTTTCTTT.

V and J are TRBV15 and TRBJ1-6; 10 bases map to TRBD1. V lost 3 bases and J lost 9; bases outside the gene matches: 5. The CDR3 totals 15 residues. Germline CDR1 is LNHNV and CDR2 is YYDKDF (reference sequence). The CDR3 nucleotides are TGTGCCACCAGCAGGGACAGGGGGTCGGGTTCACCCCTCCACTTT. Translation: CATSRDRGSGSPLHF.

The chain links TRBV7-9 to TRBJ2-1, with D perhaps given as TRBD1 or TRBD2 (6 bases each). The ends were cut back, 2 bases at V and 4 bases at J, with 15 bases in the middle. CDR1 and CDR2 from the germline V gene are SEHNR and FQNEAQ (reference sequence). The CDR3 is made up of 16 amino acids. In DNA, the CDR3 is TGTGCCAGCAGCTTAAGGGGGACTCCTCAGTACAATGAGCAGTTCTTC. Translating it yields CASSLRGTPQYNEQFF.

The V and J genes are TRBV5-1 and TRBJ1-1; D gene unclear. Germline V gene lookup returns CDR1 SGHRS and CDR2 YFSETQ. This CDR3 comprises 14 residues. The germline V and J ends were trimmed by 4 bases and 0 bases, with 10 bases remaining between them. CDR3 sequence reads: CASSALGVNTEAFF. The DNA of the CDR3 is TGCGCCAGCAGCGCCTTGGGCGTGAACACTGAAGCTTTCTTT. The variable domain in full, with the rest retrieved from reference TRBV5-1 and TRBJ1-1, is KAGVTQTPRYLIKTRGQQVTLSCSPISGHRSVSWYQQTPGQGLQFLFEYFSETQRNKGNFPGRFSGRQFSNSRSEMNVSTLELGDSALYLCASSALGVNTEAFFGQGTRLTVV.

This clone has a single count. As DNA, the CDR3 is TGTGCCTGGGGGACAGGTACTTACAATGAGCAGTTCTTC. Amino acids: CAWGTGTYNEQFF. This chain joins TRBV30 and TRBJ2-1; 8 nucleotides align to TRBD1. The CDR3 consists of 13 residues. After removal of 5 bases from V and 4 bases from J, the junction contained 4 bases not matched to a gene. Germline CDR1 reads GTSNPN; CDR2 reads SVGIG (reference sequence). The complete variable domain, with remaining parts taken from reference TRBV30 and TRBJ2-1, reads SQTIHQWPATLVQPVGSPLSLECTVEGTSNPNLYWYRQAAGRGLQLLFYSVGIGQISSEVPQNLSASRPQDRQFILSSKKLLLSDSGFYLCAWGTGTYNEQFFGPGTRLTVL.

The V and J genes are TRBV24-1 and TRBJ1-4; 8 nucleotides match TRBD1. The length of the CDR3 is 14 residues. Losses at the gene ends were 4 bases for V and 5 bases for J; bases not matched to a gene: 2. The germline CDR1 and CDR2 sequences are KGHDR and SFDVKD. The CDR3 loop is CATSESGGNEKLFF. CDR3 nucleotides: TGTGCCACCAGTGAGTCAGGGGGCAATGAAAAACTGTTTTTT.

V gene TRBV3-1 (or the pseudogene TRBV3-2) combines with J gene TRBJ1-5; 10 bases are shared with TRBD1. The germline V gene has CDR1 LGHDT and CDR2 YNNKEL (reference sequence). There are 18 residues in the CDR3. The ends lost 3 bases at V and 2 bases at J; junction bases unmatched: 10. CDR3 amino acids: CASSQRTGGTVGNQPQHF. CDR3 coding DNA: TGTGCCAGCAGCCAGAGGACAGGGGGAACCGTGGGCAATCAGCCCCAGCATTTT.

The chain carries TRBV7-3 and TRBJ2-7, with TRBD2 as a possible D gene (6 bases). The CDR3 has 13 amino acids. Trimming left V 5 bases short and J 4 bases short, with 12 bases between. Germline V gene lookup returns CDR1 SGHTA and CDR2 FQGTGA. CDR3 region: CASSPRRGYEQYF. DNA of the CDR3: TGTGCCAGCAGCCCGCGTCGGGGGTACGAGCAGTACTTC.

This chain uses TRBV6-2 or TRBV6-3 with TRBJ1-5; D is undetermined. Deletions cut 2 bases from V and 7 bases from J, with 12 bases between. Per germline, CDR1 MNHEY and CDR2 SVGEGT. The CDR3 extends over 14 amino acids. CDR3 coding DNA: TGTGCCAGCAGTTACGGCGGAGCCAGGCAGCCCCAGCATTTT. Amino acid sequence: CASSYGGARQPQHF.

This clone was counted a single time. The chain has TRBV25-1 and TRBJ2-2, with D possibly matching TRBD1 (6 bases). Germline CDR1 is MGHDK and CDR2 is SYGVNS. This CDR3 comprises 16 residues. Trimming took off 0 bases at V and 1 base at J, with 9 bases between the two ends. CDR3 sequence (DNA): TGTGCCAGCAGTGAATATGGGGGACAGAACACCGGGGAGCTGTTTTTT. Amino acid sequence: CASSEYGGQNTGELFF.

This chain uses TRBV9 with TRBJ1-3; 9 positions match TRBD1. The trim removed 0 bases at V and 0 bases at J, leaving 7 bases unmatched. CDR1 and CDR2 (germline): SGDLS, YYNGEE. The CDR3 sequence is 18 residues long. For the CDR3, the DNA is TGTGCCAGCAGCGTAGCTGGAGGACAGGGGAGCTCTGGAAACACCATATATTTT. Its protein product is CASSVAGGQGSSGNTIYF.

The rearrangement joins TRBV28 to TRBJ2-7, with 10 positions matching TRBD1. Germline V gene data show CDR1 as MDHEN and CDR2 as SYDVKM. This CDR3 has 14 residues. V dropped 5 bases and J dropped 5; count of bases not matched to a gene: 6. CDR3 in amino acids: CASSPRTGGDEQYF. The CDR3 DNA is TGTGCCAGCAGTCCTCGGACAGGGGGAGACGAGCAGTACTTC.

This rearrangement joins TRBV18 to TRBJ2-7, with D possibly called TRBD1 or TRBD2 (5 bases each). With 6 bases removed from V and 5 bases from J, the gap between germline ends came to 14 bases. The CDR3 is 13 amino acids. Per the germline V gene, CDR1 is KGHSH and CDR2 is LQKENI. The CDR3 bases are TGTGCCAGCTCGGGGGACGGCACGGACGAGCAGTACTTC. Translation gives CASSGDGTDEQYF.

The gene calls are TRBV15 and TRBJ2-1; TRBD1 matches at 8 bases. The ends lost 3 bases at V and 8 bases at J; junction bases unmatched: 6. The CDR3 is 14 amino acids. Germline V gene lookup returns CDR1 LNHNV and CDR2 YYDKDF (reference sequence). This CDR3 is CATSRGQGAYEQFF. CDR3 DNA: TGTGCCACCAGCAGGGGGCAGGGGGCCTATGAGCAGTTCTTC.

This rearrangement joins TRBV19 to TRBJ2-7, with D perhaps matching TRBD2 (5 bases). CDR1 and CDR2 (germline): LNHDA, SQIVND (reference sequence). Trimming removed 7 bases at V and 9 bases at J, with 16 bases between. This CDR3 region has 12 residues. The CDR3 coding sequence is TGTGCCAGTAACCCTCAGGACTGGGGGCAGTACTTC. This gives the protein CASNPQDWGQYF.

CDR3 nucleotides: TGTGCCAGCAGCTCCAGAGTACCGCCCTACGAGCAGTACTTC. Its translation is CASSSRVPPYEQYF. The chain couples TRBV5-4 to TRBJ2-7, with D unresolved. Germline V lookup: CDR1 SGHNT, CDR2 YYREEE (reference sequence). The CDR3 totals 14 residues. V was trimmed by 3 bases and J by 2 bases, leaving 12 bases between them.

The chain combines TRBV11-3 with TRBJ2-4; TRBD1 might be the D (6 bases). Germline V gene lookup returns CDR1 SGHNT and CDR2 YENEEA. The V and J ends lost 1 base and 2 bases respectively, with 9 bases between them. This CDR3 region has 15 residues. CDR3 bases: TGTGCCAGCAGCTTAGGGACAGCGACCAAAAACATTCAGTACTTC. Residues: CASSLGTATKNIQYF. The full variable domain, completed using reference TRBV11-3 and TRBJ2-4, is EAGVVQSPRYKIIEKKQPVAFWCNPISGHNTLYWYLQNLGQGPELLIRYENEEAVDDSQLPKDRFSAERLKGVDSTLKIQPAELGDSAVYLCASSLGTATKNIQYFGAGTRLSVL.